This T cell receptor (beta chain) was identified during a study of T-cell reconstitution after alpha-beta-depleted transplantation in children. Preparing the TCRbeta library involved the use of unique molecular identifiers. MiXCR, applied by TCRdb to the PCR reads, yields one record per CDR3 protein. The sample records tens of thousands of distinct CDR3 sequences, 5% to 7.5% being singletons. This clonotype was detected many times. Its target is unknown. Whole-study findings and limits: T-cell numbers and diversity, one year after transplant, stemmed largely from T cells that were newly produced. Reportedly, roughly two months post-transplant, alpha-beta T cells arose from several hundred expanded graft clones. Surviving recipient T cells and intrathymic progenitors accounted for some patients' high TCRbeta diversity at day 60.

V gave up 5 bases and J gave up 4 bases; unmatched junction bases: 8. This CDR3 has 14 amino acids. CDR1 SGHDT and CDR2 YYEEEE come from the germline V gene. This chain uses TRBV5-6 with TRBJ1-1, with 7 nucleotides matching TRBD1. The TCR was taken from a child in the first two years of life who had a stem cell transplant for acute myeloid leukemia, so the T cells may come from the graft donor. The sample consisted of peripheral blood, taken 60 days after TCRalphabeta/CD19-depleted stem cell transplant. The CDR3 sequence is CASSSGGGPTEAFF. CDR3 bases: TGTGCCAGCAGTTCAGGGGGAGGGCCCACTGAAGCTTTCTTT.